The 9 T cell receptor beta chains below were found in one sample sequenced in a study of identical twins. TCRdb re-called the 5' RACE reads with MiXCR, one entry per CDR3 protein. This table has approximately 220,000 distinct CDR3 sequences, about 7.5% appearing once. This sample also belongs to another study, concerning yellow fever vaccine responses in identical twins.

Sequencing input: memory (CD45RO+) T cells sorted from blood. The origin of the receptors is a woman aged 18-29 years in good health.

The V and J genes are TRBV25-1 and TRBJ2-2; possible D gene TRBD1, 5 bases. Germline V gene data show CDR1 as MGHDK and CDR2 as SYGVNS. CDR3 length: 13 amino acids. V lost 7 bases to trimming and J lost 1 base, with 7 bases between them. This CDR3 is CASNGQNTGELFF. The CDR3 DNA follows: TGTGCCAGCAACGGACAGAACACCGGGGAGCTGTTTTTT.

This clonotype was counted many times. The gene calls are TRBV25-1 and TRBJ2-5, with 8 bases fitting TRBD1. The CDR3 runs 15 residues. The trim removed 9 bases at V and 4 bases at J, leaving 13 bases unmatched. Germline values: CDR1 MGHDK, CDR2 SYGVNS. The CDR3 sequence is CASRQGSGVGETQYF. CDR3 coding DNA: TGTGCCAGTAGACAGGGGAGTGGGGTTGGAGAGACCCAGTACTTC. The whole variable domain, remainder taken from reference TRBV25-1 and TRBJ2-5, is EADIYQTPRYLVIGTGKKITLECSQTMGHDKMYWYQQDPGMELHLIHYSYGVNSTEKGDLSSESTVSRIRTEHFPLTLESARPSHTSQYLCASRQGSGVGETQYFGPGTRLLVL.

This clonotype was seen many times. The rearrangement joins TRBV6-1 to TRBJ2-1; D is ambiguous. CDR1 and CDR2 (germline): MNHNS, SASEGT. Between the trimmed V and J ends, which lost 6 bases and 5 bases, there was a span of 14 bases. The CDR3 spans 14 residues. CDR3 DNA sequence: TGTGCCAGCAGAAAAAAACAGCCTAACAATGAGCAGTTCTTC. It specifies CASRKKQPNNEQFF.

The sample holds a few counts of this clonotype. The rearrangement uses TRBV2 and TRBJ2-7; possible D gene TRBD2, 5 bases. This CDR3 region has 11 residues. The ends were cut back, 2 bases at V and 9 bases at J, with 8 bases in the middle. Germline values: CDR1 SNHLY, CDR2 FYNNEI. CDR3: CASSEYGRQYF. The CDR3 DNA reads as TGTGCCAGCAGTGAATATGGGAGGCAGTACTTC.

This clonotype was detected a few times. V usage is TRBV28 and J usage is TRBJ2-1; 12 nucleotides line up with TRBD1. Germline values: CDR1 MDHEN, CDR2 SYDVKM. Trimming cost V 6 bases and J 8 bases; bases outside gene matches: 5. This CDR3 contains 14 residues. This CDR3 is CASRAGDRGHEQFF. Written as DNA, the CDR3 is TGTGCCAGCAGGGCCGGGGACAGGGGGCATGAGCAGTTCTTC.

This chain uses TRBV20-1 with TRBJ2-5; a weak D match, TRBD2 (7 bases). There are 15 residues in the CDR3. Germline-derived CDR1 and CDR2 are DFQATT and SNEGSKA (reference sequence). The germline V and J ends were trimmed by 0 bases and 5 bases, with 16 bases remaining between them. Written as DNA, the CDR3 is TGCAGTGCTAGAGATCGGGCAGGGAGGGGGGAGACCCAGTACTTC. This gives the protein CSARDRAGRGETQYF.

This clonotype was detected many times. This chain links TRBV5-1 with TRBJ2-2, with 9 nucleotides matching TRBD1. Germline CDR1 reads SGHRS; CDR2 reads YFSETQ. V shed 6 bases, J shed 6 bases, and the junction held 12 bases outside the gene matches. The CDR3 length is 16 residues. CDR3 amino acids: CASIQGQGQRSGELFF. The CDR3 region has the DNA TGCGCCAGCATCCAGGGACAGGGCCAAAGGTCCGGGGAGCTGTTTTTT.

This clonotype has at least ten counts. The chain carries TRBV11-2 and TRBJ2-2, with D hard to call. This CDR3 is 11 amino acids long. V lost 8 bases and J lost 8, with 9 bases in between. Germline CDR1 is SGHAT and CDR2 is FQNNGV. The CDR3 nucleotides read TGTGCCAGCTCACCTAAGGGGGAGCTGTTTTTT. Translated: CASSPKGELFF.

The CDR3 nucleotides are TGTGCCAGCAGCTCACCGACAGGGGGCAGCATTCAGTACTTC. Translated, it gives CASSSPTGGSIQYF. The chain has TRBV5-6 and TRBJ2-4, with 10 bases fitting TRBD1. Germline V CDR1 and CDR2: SGHDT, YYEEEE. Trimming removed 3 bases from V and 9 bases from J; junction bases left unmatched: 6. The CDR3 is 14 residues long.